This T cell receptor beta chain was sequenced for a study of shared clonotypes between healthy human individuals. Study details: Donor composition was a couple of women and a few men, aged 18 to 49. Per-donor plates numbered three CD4 naive, three CD4 memory, two CD8 naive and one CD8 memory. Study observations and caveats: The sole specimen, blood, was sampled, and tissue repertoires likely differ. Relative to their counterparts shared across all four donors, non-shared clonotypes exhibited diminished generation probabilities.

V dropped 0 bases and J dropped 5 bases, with 6 bases sitting between them. The V gene's germline CDR1 is SGDLS and CDR2 YYNGEE. The CDR3 totals 13 residues. This clone was observed once. Its target is unknown. Profiling relied on immunoSEQ multiplex PCR, and the TCRdb table lists in-frame clones only, not all of them. The sample shows more than 2 million clones, roughly 94% of them seen only once. Specimen: naive CD4+ T cells sorted from blood. Sample subset: CD45RA+ positively selected. The rearrangement uses TRBV9 and TRBJ2-1; perhaps D is TRBD1 or TRBD2 (5 bases each). The clonotype was recovered from a man between 18 and 29 years old in good health. The CDR3 is CASSVGDHNEQFF. CDR3 DNA: TGTGCCAGCAGCGTAGGGGACCACAATGAGCAGTTCTTC.